The sequence of this T cell receptor (beta chain) was determined in a study of regulatory T cells in long-lasting Graves disease. In building TCR beta libraries, iRepertoire HTBI primers were used together with Arm-PCR of CDR3 regions. TCRdb redid the calling of the multiplex PCR reads with MiXCR, one entry per CDR3 protein. The table records roughly 510,000 distinct CDR3 sequences, roughly 15% of them present only once. The study, taken as a whole, reports: Favored gene segments in persistent disease were TRBV28, TRBJ1-2 and TRBJ2-5.

In the case of this clonotype: The antigen is unknown.

V was shortened by 1 base and J by 6 bases, with 1 base between the two germline ends. The CDR3 totals 11 residues. Germline V gene sequence: CDR1 LNHDA, CDR2 SQIVND (reference sequence). As to time point: newly diagnosed GD, antithyroid drugs for less than 3 months. The TCR library was made from RNA that had been extracted from PBMCs in TRIzol. These data were also reused for a study on T cells in Graves' hyperthyroidism and ophthalmopathy. From that paper: Ophthalmopathy was predicted by the model a median of 6.5 months ahead of onset.

The specimen was peripheral blood mononuclear cells (PBMCs), collected at new diagnosis, from a patient treated with antithyroid drugs. The source of this sequence is a man aged 18 to 29 with Graves disease. The genes are TRBV19 and TRBJ2-1; D ambiguous. The CDR3 region is CASSIVNEQFF. CDR3 DNA: TGTGCCAGTAGTATAGTCAATGAGCAGTTCTTC.